One TCR beta chain is described in this entry. Here immunoSEQ multiplex PCR was the method, and the copy in TCRdb shows in-frame clones only, minus some. The repertoire has more than 400,000 clones, 96% of them found once; the top ten carry 0.06%. From germline, CDR1 is LNHDA and CDR2 SQIVND (reference sequence). The CDR3 covers 14 residues. V gave up 6 bases and J gave up 7 bases; unmatched junction bases: 11. These data are taken from a study of shared clonotypes between healthy human individuals. The chain uses TRBV19 and TRBJ1-1, with 7 bases fitting TRBD1. The source material was naive CD4+ T cells sorted from blood. Subset here: CD45RA+ positively selected. The clonotype comes from a woman between 25 and 40 years old in good health. CDR3 protein: CASSKGDRAIEAFF. DNA for the CDR3: TGTGCCAGTAGCAAGGGAGACAGGGCTATTGAAGCTTTCTTT. Supplemented by reference TRBV19 and TRBJ1-1, the full variable domain reads DGGITQSPKYLFRKEGQNVTLSCEQNLNHDAMYWYRQDPGQGLRLIYYSQIVNDFQKGDIAEGYSVSREKKESFPLTVTSAQKNPTAFYLCASSKGDRAIEAFFGQGTRLTVV.